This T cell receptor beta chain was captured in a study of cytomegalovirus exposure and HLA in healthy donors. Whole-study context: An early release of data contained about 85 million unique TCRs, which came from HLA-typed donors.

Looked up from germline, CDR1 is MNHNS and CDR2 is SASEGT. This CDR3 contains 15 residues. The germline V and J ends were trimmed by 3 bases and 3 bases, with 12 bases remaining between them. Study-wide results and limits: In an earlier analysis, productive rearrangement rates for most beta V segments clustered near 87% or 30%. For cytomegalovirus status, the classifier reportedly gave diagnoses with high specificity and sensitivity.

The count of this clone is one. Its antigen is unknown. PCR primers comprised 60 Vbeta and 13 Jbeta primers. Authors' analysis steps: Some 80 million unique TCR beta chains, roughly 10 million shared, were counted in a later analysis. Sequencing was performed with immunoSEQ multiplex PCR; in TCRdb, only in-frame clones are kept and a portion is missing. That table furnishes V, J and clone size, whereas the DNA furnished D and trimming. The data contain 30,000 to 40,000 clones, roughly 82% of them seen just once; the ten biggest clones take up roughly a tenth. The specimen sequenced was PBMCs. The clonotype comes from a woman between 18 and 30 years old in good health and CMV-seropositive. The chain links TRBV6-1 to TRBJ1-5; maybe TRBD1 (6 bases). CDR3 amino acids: CASSDRGSVNQPQHF. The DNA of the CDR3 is TGTGCCAGCAGTGACAGGGGCTCTGTCAATCAGCCCCAGCATTTT.